These 7 T cell receptor beta chains originate from one sample sequenced in a study of human T cells and chemical hapten exposure (dated by TCRdb to the early 2020s). The library was prepared using RACE. The listed sequencing device is NextSeq 500. TCRdb ran its own pipeline on the public reads, namely fastp trimming at Q25 and MiXCR clone calling, and kept in-frame beta chains. Rows matching on CDR3 protein sequence are summarized as one entry with the most common DNA and genes. For this sample there are about 71,000 distinct CDR3 sequences; about 9.1% appear just once. The top ten clonotypes cover 2.5% to 4% of the sample. In the paper's terms, the time point label means: patch test 1, 2 weeks after DPC sensitization. The treatment or condition label for this specimen denotes: therapeutic diphenylcyclopropenone sensitization with weekly scalp DPC. The sample in question was whole blood, obtained in connection with sensitization to the hapten diphenylcyclopropenone (DPC). These receptors originate from a woman aged 35 to 49 with alopecia areata. Some clones in this sample may be carry-over from other donors' samples.

This clonotype was counted many times. The gene calls are TRBV7-2 and TRBJ2-3; D not certain. CDR1 is SGHTA and CDR2 is FQGNSA in the germline V gene. Trimming removed 3 bases at V and 8 bases at J, with 15 bases between. There are 14 residues in the CDR3. The CDR3 DNA is TGTGCCAGCAGCTTGGCGAGAGGTCCTGGTACGCAGTATTTT. This gives the protein CASSLARGPGTQYF.

This clonotype was observed many times. J is TRBJ1-2 and V is TRBV28; the D is unclear. V shed 2 bases and J shed 1 base, with 2 bases lying between them. Germline V gene sequence: CDR1 MDHEN, CDR2 SYDVKM. The CDR3 extends over 12 amino acids. CDR3 bases: TGTGCCAGCAGTTTAAATAACTATGGCTACACCTTC. Translating it yields CASSLNNYGYTF.

This clonotype was seen repeatedly, ten times or more. J is TRBJ1-6 and V is TRBV4-3, with D maybe TRBD1 (5 bases). The CDR3 has 16 amino acids. In germline, CDR1 is LGHNA, CDR2 YSLEER. Trimming left V 0 bases short and J 7 bases short, with 13 bases between. The CDR3 bases are TGCGCCAGCAGCCAAGAAACAGGCCTCCAAAATTCACCCCTCCACTTT. As protein: CASSQETGLQNSPLHF.

This rearrangement joins TRBV4-3 to TRBJ1-4; D uncertain. Germline V gene lookup returns CDR1 LGHNA and CDR2 YSLEER. V was cut by 0 bases and J by 12 bases, with 20 bases left in between. The CDR3 totals 16 residues. CDR3 amino acids: CASSQDEIDPTSQLFF. The CDR3 bases are TGCGCCAGCAGCCAAGATGAGATCGACCCAACGTCCCAACTGTTTTTT.

This clonotype was detected ten times or more. The genes are TRBV24-1 and TRBJ2-5; the match to TRBD1 covers 8 bases. The CDR3 sequence is 13 residues long. CDR1 is KGHDR, CDR2 SFDVKD, per germline. Trimming removed 6 bases from V and 4 bases from J; junction bases left unmatched: 3. Here the CDR3 reads CATSPGGVETQYF. The CDR3 nucleotides are TGTGCCACCAGTCCAGGGGGCGTAGAGACCCAGTACTTC.

In this sample, this clonotype turned up many times. The genes are TRBV6-2 or TRBV6-3 and TRBJ2-1, with TRBD2 matching over 10 bases. This CDR3 region has 14 residues. Germline values: CDR1 MNHEY, CDR2 SVGEGT. J was trimmed by 6 bases and V by 10 bases; bases with no gene match: 9. In DNA form, the CDR3 reads TGTGCCACTTGGGGGACTAGCGAGGGCAATGAGCAGTTCTTC. Translated, it gives CATWGTSEGNEQFF.

This clonotype was seen a few times. The chain links TRBV12-3 or TRBV12-4 to TRBJ2-1; D is unclear. V lost 8 bases and J 8 bases, leaving 16 bases between the germline ends. The CDR3 length is 13 residues. For the CDR3, the DNA is TGTGCCAGCGCGTTCGGACGAACGGATGAGCAGTTCTTC. Encoded protein: CASAFGRTDEQFF.